The 3 T cell receptor beta chains below come from one sample, sequenced in a study of OX40 agonist ivuxolimab in advanced cancers. Measured with immunoSEQ multiplex PCR; TCRdb has only the in-frame clones, and not every one. This sample has about 70,000 clones, with about 85% found just once. This specimen consisted of CD4+ or CD8+ T cells sorted from blood, obtained in a trial of the OX40 agonist ivuxolimab. The receptors originated from an adult with an advanced solid tumor such as melanoma, head and neck, liver or kidney cancer.

The chain is built from TRBV6-5 and TRBJ1-3, with D possibly being TRBD1 (6 bases). The CDR3 is 15 amino acids. Germline CDR1 is MNHEY and CDR2 is SVGAGI. Between the trimmed V and J ends, which lost 1 base and 4 bases, there was a span of 11 bases. In DNA form, the CDR3 reads TGTGCCAGCAGTTACTTCCAGGGGAGAGGAAACACCATATATTTT. Translated, it gives CASSYFQGRGNTIYF.

This clone was found once. The J gene is TRBJ2-5, the V gene TRBV19; 9 nucleotides agree with TRBD1. The length of the CDR3 is 15 residues. After removal of 10 bases from V and 7 bases from J, the junction contained 16 bases not matched to a gene. CDR1 is LNHDA, CDR2 SQIVND, per germline (reference sequence). CDR3 sequence reads: CATLTGGPAGGTQYF. In DNA form, the CDR3 reads TGTGCCACCCTAACAGGGGGCCCCGCCGGGGGGACCCAGTACTTC.

The rearrangement uses TRBV29-1 and TRBJ1-4; tentative D call: TRBD1 (6 bases). Germline CDR1 SQVTM, CDR2 ANQGSEA. The length of the CDR3 is 13 residues. Trimming cost V 6 bases and J 7 bases, with 15 bases left between them. The CDR3 is CSVTGQKREKLFF. The DNA for the CDR3 is TGCAGCGTCACCGGACAGAAGCGTGAAAAACTGTTTTTT.